In this sample, the clone carrying this TCR beta chain turned up many times. Its antigen is unknown. Any patient presenting with uncontrolled infection, other autoimmune disease, pregnancy or lactation was left out. Orbital computed tomography, thyroid ultrasound, serum thyroxine and TRAb, and clinical symptoms together informed the diagnoses. Fresh 10 ml peripheral blood yielded PBMCs. Template material for amplifying TCR beta CDR3 regions consisted of RNA transcripts. The study used the HTBI primer set for a first-round RT-PCR of the TCR CDR3. TCRdb ran MiXCR on the multiplex PCR reads and lists one entry per CDR3 protein. The sample holds approximately 400,000 distinct CDR3 sequences, around 14% seen once. This specimen belongs to a study of T cells in Graves' hyperthyroidism and ophthalmopathy. General observations from the study: From stable hyperthyroidism, ophthalmopathy was separated by a 13 V-J model.

V trimming: 3 bases; J trimming: 4 bases; junction bases outside the gene matches: 11. This CDR3 contains 17 residues. CDR1 is KGHDR and CDR2 is SFDVKD in the germline V gene. Sequencing was done on a sample of blood. The rearrangement uses TRBV24-1 and TRBJ2-7, with 10 bases fitting TRBD1. This sequence originates from a woman in her late teens or twenties with Graves' hyperthyroidism. The CDR3 region has the DNA TGTGCCACCAGTGATACCAAATCCGGGACAGGGGCTTACGAGCAGTACTTC. Translating gives CATSDTKSGTGAYEQYF.